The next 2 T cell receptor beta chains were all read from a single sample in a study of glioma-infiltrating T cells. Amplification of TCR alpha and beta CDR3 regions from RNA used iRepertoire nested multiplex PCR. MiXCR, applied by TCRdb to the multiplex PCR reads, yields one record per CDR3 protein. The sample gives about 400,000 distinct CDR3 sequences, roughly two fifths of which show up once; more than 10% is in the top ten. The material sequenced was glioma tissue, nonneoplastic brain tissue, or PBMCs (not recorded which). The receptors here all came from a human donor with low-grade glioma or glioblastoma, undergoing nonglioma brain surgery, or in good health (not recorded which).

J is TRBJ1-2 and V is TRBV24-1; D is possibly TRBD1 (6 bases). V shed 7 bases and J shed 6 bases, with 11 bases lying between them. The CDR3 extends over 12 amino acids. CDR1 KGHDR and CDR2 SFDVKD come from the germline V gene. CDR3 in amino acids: CATSKGGHGYTF. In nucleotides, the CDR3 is TGTGCCACCAGCAAGGGGGGCCATGGCTACACCTTC.

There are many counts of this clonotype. In DNA form, the CDR3 reads TGTGCCAGCAGTGCCGCGGTATCCTACGAGCAGTACTTC. Translating gives CASSAAVSYEQYF. The chain couples TRBV6-1 to TRBJ2-7; D remains unclear. The germline V and J ends were trimmed by 4 bases and 1 base, with 8 bases remaining between them. Looked up from germline, CDR1 is MNHNS and CDR2 is SASEGT. The CDR3 spans 13 residues.